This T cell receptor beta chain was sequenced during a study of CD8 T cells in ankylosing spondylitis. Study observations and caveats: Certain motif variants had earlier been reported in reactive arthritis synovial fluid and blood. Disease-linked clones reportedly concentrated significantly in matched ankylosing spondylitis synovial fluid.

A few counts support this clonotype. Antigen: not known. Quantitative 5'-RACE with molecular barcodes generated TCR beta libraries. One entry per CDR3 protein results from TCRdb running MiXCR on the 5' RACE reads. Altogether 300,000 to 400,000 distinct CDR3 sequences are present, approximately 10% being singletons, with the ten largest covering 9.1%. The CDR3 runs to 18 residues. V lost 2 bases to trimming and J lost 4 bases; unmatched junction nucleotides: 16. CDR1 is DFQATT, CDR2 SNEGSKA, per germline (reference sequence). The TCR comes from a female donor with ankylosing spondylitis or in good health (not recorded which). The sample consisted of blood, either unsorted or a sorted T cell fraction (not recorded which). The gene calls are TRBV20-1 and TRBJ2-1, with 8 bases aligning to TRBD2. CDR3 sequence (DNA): TGCAGTGCTAGAAGAGTGGGGGGAGCGGGGGCCGGTTACAATGAGCAGTTCTTC. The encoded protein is CSARRVGGAGAGYNEQFF.